The entry below gives a single T cell receptor (beta chain) sequence along with its context. What it binds is unknown. Trimming left V 5 bases short and J 8 bases short, with 16 bases between. The CDR3 consists of 14 residues. From germline, CDR1 is SEHNR and CDR2 FQNEAQ (reference sequence). The entry originates in a study of shared clonotypes between healthy human individuals. Overall study results and limits: In several donors, approximately 5% of naive CD4 clonotypes appeared in common. Non-shared clonotypes had lower generation probabilities than clonotypes shared by all four sorted-subset donors.

Data came from immunoSEQ multiplex PCR; TCRdb stores just in-frame clones and leaves some out. The data hold 1.6 million or so clones, with approximately 98.5% observed a single time. Donors comprised only Caucasian adults living in Nashville, Tennessee. The chain combines TRBV7-9 with TRBJ2-1; maybe TRBD2 (6 bases). The source material was naive CD4+ T cells sorted from blood. Subset here: CD45RA+ positively selected. The receptor's source is a man aged 25-45 years in good health. CDR3: CASSAGLPQDEQFF. Here the CDR3 DNA reads TGTGCCAGCAGCGCGGGACTTCCCCAAGATGAGCAGTTCTTC.